This T cell receptor (beta chain) was sequenced in a study of a mutant IDH1 vaccine in newly diagnosed glioma. Study-wide context: Treatment recipients were about 60% male and around 40% female, and their mean age was about 39 years. Before enrollment, the patients had been treated with radiotherapy alone, temozolomide alone, or both together. Most of them had received both.

Time point given: baseline, week 1 (first vaccination visit). Treatment described: pre-vaccination baseline after standard-of-care therapy. There were new WHO grade 3 or 4 astrocytomas in the donors, and these were IDH1-mutant and ATRX-lost. Germline V gives CDR1 MNHEY, CDR2 SMNVEV (reference sequence). The CDR3 extends over 20 amino acids. Losses at the gene ends were 3 bases for V and 3 bases for J; bases not matched to a gene: 21. Libraries were prepared by immunoSEQ multiplex PCR; TCRdb keeps only in-frame clonotypes and omits some of them. In the table there are roughly 41,000 clones, roughly 80% of which are singletons.

The chain couples TRBV27 to TRBJ2-7; 9 bases fit TRBD1. The material sequenced was PBMCs, taken from a glioma patient treated with radiotherapy, temozolomide or both. The clonotype originates from a man aged 40-50 years with glioma. Some clones in this sample may be carry-over from other donors' samples. The CDR3 loop is CASSFGPVGDRVTAYYEQYF. The CDR3, as DNA: TGTGCCAGCAGTTTTGGGCCTGTCGGGGACAGGGTGACAGCCTACTACGAGCAGTACTTC.